This TCR beta chain derives from a study of OX40 agonist ivuxolimab in advanced cancers. About the research overall: The patients' treatment was ivuxolimab, an agonistic anti-OX40 (CD134) antibody. Three patients, one with hepatocellular carcinoma and two with cutaneous melanoma, responded partially. The dose-escalation cohort had hepatocellular carcinoma, melanoma, renal cell or head and neck cancer. General observations from the study: Dosing at 0.1 to 3.0 mg/kg was accompanied by clonal expansion of CD4+ and CD8+ blood T cells by week 6.

In its sample, this clone was seen once. The antigen remains unidentified. The ends were cut back, 5 bases at V and 6 bases at J, with 10 bases in the middle. Germline CDR1 SGHVS, CDR2 FQNEAQ. The CDR3 runs to 13 residues. Profiled with immunoSEQ multiplex PCR; TCRdb holds only in-frame clones, not every one. The repertoire holds about 39,000 clones, with more than 85% as singletons. Source: CD4+ or CD8+ T cells sorted from blood, taken in a trial of the OX40 agonist ivuxolimab. The V and J genes are TRBV7-8 and TRBJ2-2; D is unresolved. This receptor was taken from an adult with an advanced solid tumor such as melanoma, head and neck, liver or kidney cancer. CDR3 protein: CASSHAAAGELFF. DNA for the CDR3: TGTGCCAGCAGCCACGCAGCTGCCGGGGAGCTGTTTTTT. The full variable domain, completed using reference TRBV7-8 and TRBJ2-2, is GAGVSQSPRYKVAKRGQDVALRCDPISGHVSLFWYQQALGQGPEFLTYFQNEAQLDKSGLPSDRFFAERPEGSVSTLKIQRTQQEDSAVYLCASSHAAAGELFFGEGSRLTVL.